Each of the 6 T cell receptor beta chains below was sequenced from the same sample in a study of T cell responses to AZD1222 COVID-19 vaccine. Repertoires were generated with immunoSEQ multiplex PCR, while TCRdb's copy carries only in-frame clones and drops some. The data show approximately 50,000 clones, approximately 80% seen once. This specimen was peripheral blood, taken 28 days after the second AZD1222 dose. Receptors were obtained from an adult who received the AZD1222 COVID-19 vaccine.

J is TRBJ2-7 and V is TRBV5-1, with no clear D. The CDR3 loop spans 16 amino acids. Germline CDR1 and CDR2: SGHRS and YFSETQ. Trimming removed 4 bases at V and 5 bases at J, with 22 bases between. CDR3 sequence reads: CASSPVGFSQSHEQYF. In DNA, the CDR3 is TGCGCCAGCAGCCCCGTGGGGTTCAGCCAGAGCCACGAGCAGTACTTC.

The V gene is TRBV6-6, the J gene TRBJ1-5; D ambiguous. Germline loops: CDR1 MNHNY, CDR2 SVGAGI (reference sequence). This CDR3 has 16 residues. V lost 2 bases and J 1 base, leaving 12 bases between the germline ends. The CDR3: CASSYTSGWSNQPQHF. In DNA, the CDR3 is TGTGCCAGCAGTTACACGTCCGGGTGGAGCAATCAGCCCCAGCATTTT.

This chain links TRBV6-1 with TRBJ2-4; D remains ambiguous. The V end was cut by 3 bases, the J end by 7 bases, with 13 bases between. CDR3 length: 14 amino acids. Looked up from germline, CDR1 is MNHNS and CDR2 is SASEGT. CDR3: CASSESRGVNIQYF. The DNA of the CDR3 is TGTGCCAGCAGTGAGTCGCGTGGGGTGAACATTCAGTACTTC.

The chain employs TRBV27 and TRBJ2-2; tentative D call: TRBD2 (6 bases). CDR3 size: 13 residues. CDR1 and CDR2 from the germline V gene are MNHEY and SMNVEV (reference sequence). V was clipped by 7 bases and J by 6 bases, with 12 bases between them. The CDR3 protein is CASTQGRSGELFF. The CDR3 bases are TGTGCCAGCACCCAAGGGAGGTCCGGGGAGCTGTTTTTT.

V is TRBV13 and J is TRBJ1-3, with D possibly matching TRBD1 (5 bases). The germline gives CDR1 PRHDT, CDR2 FYEKMQ (reference sequence). This CDR3 comprises 13 residues. V lost 5 bases and J lost 8, with 13 bases in between. The CDR3 reads CASSPLGEHTIYF. Written as DNA, the CDR3 is TGTGCCAGCAGCCCCCTGGGGGAGCACACCATATATTTT.

This clone was seen a few times. The rearrangement joins TRBV3-1 (or the pseudogene TRBV3-2) to TRBJ2-2, with 7 bases fitting TRBD2. J lost 6 bases, V lost 0 bases, and 1 base had no gene match. Looked up from germline, CDR1 is LGHDT and CDR2 is YNNKEL (reference sequence). The CDR3 runs to 14 residues. The CDR3 loop reads CASSQEGGSGELFF. The CDR3 region has the DNA TGTGCCAGCAGCCAAGAGGGGGGGTCCGGGGAGCTGTTTTTT.